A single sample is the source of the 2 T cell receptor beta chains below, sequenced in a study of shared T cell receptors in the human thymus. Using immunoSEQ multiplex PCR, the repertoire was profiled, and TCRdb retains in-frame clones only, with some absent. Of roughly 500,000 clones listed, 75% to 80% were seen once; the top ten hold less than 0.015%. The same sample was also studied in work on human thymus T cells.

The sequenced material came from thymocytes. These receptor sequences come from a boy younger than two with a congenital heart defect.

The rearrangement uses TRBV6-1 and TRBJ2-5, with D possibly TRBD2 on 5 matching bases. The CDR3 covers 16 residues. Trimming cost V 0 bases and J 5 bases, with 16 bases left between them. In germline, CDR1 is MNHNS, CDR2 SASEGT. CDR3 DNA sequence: TGTGCCAGCAGTGAAGCGCTTCGAGGGATTGGGGAGACCCAGTACTTC. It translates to CASSEALRGIGETQYF.

In DNA form, the CDR3 reads TGTGCCAGCAGCTGGGACAGGGGAAACGAGCAGTACTTC. This gives the protein CASSWDRGNEQYF. The V gene is TRBV7-2, the J gene TRBJ2-7; TRBD1 aligns across 10 bases. V lost 4 bases, J lost 5 bases, and 2 bases stayed unmatched. The CDR3 is 13 residues long. Per germline, CDR1 SGHTA and CDR2 FQGNSA.